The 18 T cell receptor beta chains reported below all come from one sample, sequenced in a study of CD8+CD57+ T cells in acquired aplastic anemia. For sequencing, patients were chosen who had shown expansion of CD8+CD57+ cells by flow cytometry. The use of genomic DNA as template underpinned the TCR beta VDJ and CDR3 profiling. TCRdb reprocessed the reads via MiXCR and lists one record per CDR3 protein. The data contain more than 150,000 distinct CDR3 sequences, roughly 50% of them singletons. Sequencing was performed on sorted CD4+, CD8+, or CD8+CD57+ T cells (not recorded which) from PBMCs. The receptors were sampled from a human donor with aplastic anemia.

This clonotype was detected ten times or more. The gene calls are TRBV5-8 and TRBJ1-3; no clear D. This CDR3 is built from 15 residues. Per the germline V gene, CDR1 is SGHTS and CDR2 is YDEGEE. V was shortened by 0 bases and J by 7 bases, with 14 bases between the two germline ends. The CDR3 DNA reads TGTGCCAGCAGCTTGGGAAGGAACGTCGTCAACACCATATATTTT. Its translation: CASSLGRNVVNTIYF.

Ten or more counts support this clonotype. In DNA, the CDR3 is TGTGCCAGCAGCCAACAGGGGGCGAGGGAGCAGTACTTC. The encoded protein is CASSQQGAREQYF. The rearrangement links TRBV11-2 to TRBJ2-7, with 9 bases fitting TRBD1. The ends lost 5 bases at V and 7 bases at J; junction bases unmatched: 6. This CDR3 region has 13 residues. Germline V CDR1 and CDR2: SGHAT, FQNNGV. Combining the CDR3 with reference TRBV11-2 and TRBJ2-7 gives the whole variable domain EAGVAQSPRYKIIEKRQSVAFWCNPISGHATLYWYQQILGQGPKLLIQFQNNGVVDDSQLPKDRFSAERLKGVDSTLKIQPAKLEDSAVYLCASSQQGAREQYFGPGTRLTVT.

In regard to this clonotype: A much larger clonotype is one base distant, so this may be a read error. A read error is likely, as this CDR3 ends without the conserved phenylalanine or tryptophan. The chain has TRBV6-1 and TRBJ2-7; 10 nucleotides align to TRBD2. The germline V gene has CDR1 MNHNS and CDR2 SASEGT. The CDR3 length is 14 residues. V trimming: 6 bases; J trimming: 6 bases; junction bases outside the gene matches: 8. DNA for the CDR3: TGTGCCAGCAGCCCCAGGCTAGCGGGGGTCGAGCAGTACCTC. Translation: CASSPRLAGVEQYL.

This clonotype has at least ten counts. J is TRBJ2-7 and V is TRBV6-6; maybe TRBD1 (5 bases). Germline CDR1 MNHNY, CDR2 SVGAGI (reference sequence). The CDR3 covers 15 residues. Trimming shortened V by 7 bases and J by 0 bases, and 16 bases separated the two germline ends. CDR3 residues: CASIRGRAHSYEQYF. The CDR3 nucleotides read TGTGCCAGCATCCGCGGCAGGGCCCACTCCTACGAGCAGTACTTC.

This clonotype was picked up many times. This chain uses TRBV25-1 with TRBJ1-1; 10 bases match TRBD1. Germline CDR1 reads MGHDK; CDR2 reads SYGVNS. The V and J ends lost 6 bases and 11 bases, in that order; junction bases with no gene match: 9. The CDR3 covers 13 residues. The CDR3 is CASSRDGQGEAFF. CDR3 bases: TGTGCCAGCAGCCGAGACGGACAGGGGGAGGCTTTCTTT.

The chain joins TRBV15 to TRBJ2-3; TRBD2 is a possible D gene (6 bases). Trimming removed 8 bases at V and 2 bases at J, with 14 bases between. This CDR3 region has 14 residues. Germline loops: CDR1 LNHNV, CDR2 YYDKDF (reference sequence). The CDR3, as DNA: TGTGCCACCTCCAGGACTAAAACCACAGATACGCAGTATTTT. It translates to CATSRTKTTDTQYF.

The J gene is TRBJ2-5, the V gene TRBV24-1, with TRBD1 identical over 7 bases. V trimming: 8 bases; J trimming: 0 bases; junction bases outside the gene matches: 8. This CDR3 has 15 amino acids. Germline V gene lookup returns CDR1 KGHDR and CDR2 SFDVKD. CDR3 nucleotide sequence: TGTGCCACCATCCCTCGGGACAGCAACCAAGAGACCCAGTACTTC. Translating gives CATIPRDSNQETQYF.

The CDR3 here is CASSLAGGQETSGANVLTF. CDR3 DNA sequence: TGCGCCAGCAGCTTGGCCGGCGGGCAAGAGACCTCTGGGGCCAACGTCCTGACTTTC. This chain joins TRBV5-1 and TRBJ2-6, with D maybe TRBD2 (5 bases). The CDR3 consists of 19 residues. Between the trimmed V and J ends, which lost 0 bases and 0 bases, there was a span of 16 bases. CDR1 and CDR2 from the germline V gene are SGHRS and YFSETQ.

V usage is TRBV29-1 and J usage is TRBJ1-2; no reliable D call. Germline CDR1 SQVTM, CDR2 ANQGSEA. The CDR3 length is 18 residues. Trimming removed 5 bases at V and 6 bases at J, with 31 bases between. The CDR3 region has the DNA TGCAGCGTTTTTAGAGGAGTCGAGCAAAAAGGGTCGGGTCATGGCTACACCTTC. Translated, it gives CSVFRGVEQKGSGHGYTF.

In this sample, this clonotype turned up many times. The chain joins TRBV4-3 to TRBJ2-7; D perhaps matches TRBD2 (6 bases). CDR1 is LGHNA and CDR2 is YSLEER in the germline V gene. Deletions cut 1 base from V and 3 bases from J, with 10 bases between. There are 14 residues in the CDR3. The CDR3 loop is CASSQVAGGYEQYF. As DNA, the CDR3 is TGCGCCAGCAGCCAAGTAGCCGGGGGCTACGAGCAGTACTTC.

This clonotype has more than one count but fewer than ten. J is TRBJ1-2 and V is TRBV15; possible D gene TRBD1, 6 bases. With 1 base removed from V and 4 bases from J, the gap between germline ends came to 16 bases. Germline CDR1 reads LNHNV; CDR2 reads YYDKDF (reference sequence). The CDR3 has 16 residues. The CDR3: CATSRVGGQDVYGYTF. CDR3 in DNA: TGTGCCACCAGCAGAGTAGGGGGGCAAGACGTCTATGGCTACACCTTC. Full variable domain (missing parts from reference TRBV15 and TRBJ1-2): DAMVIQNPRYQVTQFGKPVTLSCSQTLNHNVMYWYQQKSSQAPKLLFHYYDKDFNNEADTPDNFQSRRPNTSFCFLDIRSPGLGDTAMYLCATSRVGGQDVYGYTFGSGTRLTVV.

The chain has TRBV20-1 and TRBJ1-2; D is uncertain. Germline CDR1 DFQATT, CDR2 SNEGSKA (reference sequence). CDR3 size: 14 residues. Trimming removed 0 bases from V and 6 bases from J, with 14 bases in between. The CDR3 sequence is CSARDHGTAHGYTF. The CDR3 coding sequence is TGCAGTGCTAGAGATCACGGAACAGCCCATGGCTACACCTTC.

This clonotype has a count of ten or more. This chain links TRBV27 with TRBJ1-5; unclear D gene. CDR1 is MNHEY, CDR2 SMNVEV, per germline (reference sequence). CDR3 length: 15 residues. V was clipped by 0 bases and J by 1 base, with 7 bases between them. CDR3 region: CASSLSRPSNQPQHF. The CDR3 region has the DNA TGTGCCAGCAGTTTATCGCGACCAAGCAATCAGCCCCAGCATTTT.

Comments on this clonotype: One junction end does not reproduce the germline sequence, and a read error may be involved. The CDR3 loop reads CATGDFHQEQFF. CDR3 bases: TGTGCCACCGGTGATTTCCACCAGGAGCAGTTCTTC. This sequence joins TRBV24-1 and TRBJ2-1, with D uncertain. The germline gives CDR1 KGHDR, CDR2 SFDVKD. This CDR3 spans 12 amino acids.

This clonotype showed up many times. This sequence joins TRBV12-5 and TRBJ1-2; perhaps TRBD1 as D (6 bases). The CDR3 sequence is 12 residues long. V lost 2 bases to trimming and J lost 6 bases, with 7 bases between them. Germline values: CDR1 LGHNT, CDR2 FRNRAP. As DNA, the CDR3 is TGTGCTAGTGGTTTGAACAGGGATGGCTACACCTTC. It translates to CASGLNRDGYTF.

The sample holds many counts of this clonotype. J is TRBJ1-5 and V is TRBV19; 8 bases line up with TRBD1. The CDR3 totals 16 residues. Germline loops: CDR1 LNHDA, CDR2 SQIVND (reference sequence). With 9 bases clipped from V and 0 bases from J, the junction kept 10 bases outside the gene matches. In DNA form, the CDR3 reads TGTGCCAGCAGACAGGGGAGCCTTTTTAGCAATCAGCCCCAGCATTTT. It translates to CASRQGSLFSNQPQHF.

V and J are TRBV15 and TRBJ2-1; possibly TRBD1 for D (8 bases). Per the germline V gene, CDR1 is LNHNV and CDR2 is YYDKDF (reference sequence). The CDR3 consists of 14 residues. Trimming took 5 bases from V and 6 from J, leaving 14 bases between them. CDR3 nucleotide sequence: TGTGCCACCAGCTTACAGGGGGGGAGCAATGAGCAGTTCTTC. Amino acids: CATSLQGGSNEQFF.

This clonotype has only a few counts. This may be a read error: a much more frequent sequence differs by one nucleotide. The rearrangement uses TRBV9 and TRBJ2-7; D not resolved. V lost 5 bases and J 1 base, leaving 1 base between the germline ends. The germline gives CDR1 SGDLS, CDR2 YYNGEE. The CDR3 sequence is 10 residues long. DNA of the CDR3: TGTGCCAGCAGATCCTACGAGCAGTACTTC. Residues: CASRSYEQYF.